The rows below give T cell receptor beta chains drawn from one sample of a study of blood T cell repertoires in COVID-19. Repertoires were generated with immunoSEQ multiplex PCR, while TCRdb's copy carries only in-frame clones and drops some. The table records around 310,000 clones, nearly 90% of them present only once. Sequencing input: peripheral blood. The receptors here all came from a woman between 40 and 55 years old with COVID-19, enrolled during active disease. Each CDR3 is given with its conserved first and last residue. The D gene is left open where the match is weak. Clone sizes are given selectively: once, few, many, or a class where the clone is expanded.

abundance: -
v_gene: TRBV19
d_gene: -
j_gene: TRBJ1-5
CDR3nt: TGTGCCAGTAGTATAGAGCAGGGACTGAGCAATCAGCCCCAGCATTTT
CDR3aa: CASSIEQGLSNQPQHF

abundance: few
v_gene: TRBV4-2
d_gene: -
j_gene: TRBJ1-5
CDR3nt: TGTGCCAGCAGCCAAGTTGCCAGTAGCAATCAGCCCCAGCATTTT
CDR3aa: CASSQVASSNQPQHF

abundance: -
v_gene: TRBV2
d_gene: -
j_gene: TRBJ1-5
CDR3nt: TGTGCCAGCAGGCCCCGGGCCGGGGGGGAACAGCCCCAGCATTTT
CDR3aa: CASRPRAGGEQPQHF

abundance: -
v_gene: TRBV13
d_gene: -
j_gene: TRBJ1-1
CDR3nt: TGTGCCAGCAGCCCCCGAGGGACTGAAGCTTTCTTT
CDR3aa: CASSPRGTEAFF

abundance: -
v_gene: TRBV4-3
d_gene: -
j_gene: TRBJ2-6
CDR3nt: TGCGCCAGCAGCCAGGAGACAGGCCGAAACTCTGGGGCCAACGTCCTGACTTTC
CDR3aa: CASSQETGRNSGANVLTF

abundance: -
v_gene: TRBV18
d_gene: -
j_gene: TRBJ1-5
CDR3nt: TGTGCCAGCTCAGGAACCCCTGGAGAGCTTTTGGCTAATCAGCCCCAGCATTTT
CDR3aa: CASSGTPGELLANQPQHF

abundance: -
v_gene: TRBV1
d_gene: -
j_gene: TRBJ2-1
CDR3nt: TGCACCAGCAGCCAAGATTTGGTAGCGGGGAGGAACAATGAGCAGTTCTTC
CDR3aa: CTSSQDLVAGRNNEQFF

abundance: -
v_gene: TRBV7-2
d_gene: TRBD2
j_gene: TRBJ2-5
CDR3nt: TGTGCCAGCAGCTTTGGCGGGGGAAACCAAGAGACCCAGTACTTC
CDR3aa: CASSFGGGNQETQYF

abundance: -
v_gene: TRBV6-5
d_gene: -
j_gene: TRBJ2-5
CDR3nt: TGTGCCAGCAGCCCCGGGAGTAGCGCGGAGACCCAGTACTTC
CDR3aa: CASSPGSSAETQYF

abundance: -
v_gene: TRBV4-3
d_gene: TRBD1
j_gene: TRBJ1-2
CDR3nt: TGCGCCAGCAGCCAAGAGGGTAGGGGGCCCTATGGCTACACCTTC
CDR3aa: CASSQEGRGPYGYTF

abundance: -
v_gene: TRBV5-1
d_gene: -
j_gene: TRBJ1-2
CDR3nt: TGCGCCAGCAGCGCGACCAGGGAGGGCTATGGCTACACCTTC
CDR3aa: CASSATREGYGYTF

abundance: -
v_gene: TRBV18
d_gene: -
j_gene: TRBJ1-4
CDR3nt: TGTGCCAGCTCACCGGGGGCAGCTAATGAAAAACTGTTTTTT
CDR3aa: CASSPGAANEKLFF

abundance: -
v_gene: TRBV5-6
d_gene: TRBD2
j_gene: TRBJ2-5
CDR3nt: TGTGCCAGCAGCTTGATCCGGCTAGCGGGAGGTCGAGGAGAGACCCAGTACTTC
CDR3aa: CASSLIRLAGGRGETQYF

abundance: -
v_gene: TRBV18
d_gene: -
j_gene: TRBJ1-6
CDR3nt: TGTGCCAGCTCACGAAAGGAAGGAAGCGGTTGGTCCTATAATTCACCCCTCCACTTT
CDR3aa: CASSRKEGSGWSYNSPLHF

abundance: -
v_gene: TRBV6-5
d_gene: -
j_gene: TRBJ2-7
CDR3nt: TGTGCCAGCTCTAATGGGGCGTTGTTCTACGAGCAGTACTTC
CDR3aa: CASSNGALFYEQYF

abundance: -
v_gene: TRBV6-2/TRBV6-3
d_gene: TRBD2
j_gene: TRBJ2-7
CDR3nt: TGTGCCAGCAGTTACCGACTAGCGGGGGACTACGAGCAGTACTTC
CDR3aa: CASSYRLAGDYEQYF

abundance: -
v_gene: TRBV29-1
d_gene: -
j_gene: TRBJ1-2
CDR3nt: TGCAGCACCCTCGGGGGGAAGACAGACTATGGCTACACCTTC
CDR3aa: CSTLGGKTDYGYTF

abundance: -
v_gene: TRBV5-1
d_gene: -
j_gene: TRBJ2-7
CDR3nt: TGCGCCAGCAGCTTGAACGGACTCTACGAGCAGTACTTC
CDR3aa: CASSLNGLYEQYF

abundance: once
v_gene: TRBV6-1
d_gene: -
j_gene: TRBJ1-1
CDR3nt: TGTGCCAGCAGTAACTGGGGGGGTCAGTACACTGAAGCTTTCTTT
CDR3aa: CASSNWGGQYTEAFF

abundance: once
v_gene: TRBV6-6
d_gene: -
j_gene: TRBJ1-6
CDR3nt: TGTGCCAGCAGAGCCAGAGGAGAGCAGTATAATTCACCCCTCCACTTT
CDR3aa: CASRARGEQYNSPLHF

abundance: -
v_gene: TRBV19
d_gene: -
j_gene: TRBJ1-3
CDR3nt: TGTGCCAGTAGTATAATAGTAGAGACAGGCAACTCTGGAAACACCATATATTTT
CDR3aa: CASSIIVETGNSGNTIYF

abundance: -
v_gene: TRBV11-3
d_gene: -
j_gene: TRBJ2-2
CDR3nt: TGTGCCAGCAGCTTAGGAGGGCGCCGGGACACCGGGGAGCTGTTTTTT
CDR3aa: CASSLGGRRDTGELFF

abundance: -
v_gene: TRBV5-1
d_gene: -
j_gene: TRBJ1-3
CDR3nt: TGCGCCAGCAGCTTGAGGGGGTCTGGAAACACCATATATTTT
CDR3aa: CASSLRGSGNTIYF

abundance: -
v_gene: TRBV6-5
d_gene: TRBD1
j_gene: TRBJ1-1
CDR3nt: TGTGCCAGCAGGCTAGGGACAGGGGTCACTGAAGCTTTCTTT
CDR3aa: CASRLGTGVTEAFF

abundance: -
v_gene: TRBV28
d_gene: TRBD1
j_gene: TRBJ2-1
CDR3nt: TGTGCCAGCAGTCCTACCCGGACAGGGCTCATATACAATGAGCAGTTCTTC
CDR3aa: CASSPTRTGLIYNEQFF

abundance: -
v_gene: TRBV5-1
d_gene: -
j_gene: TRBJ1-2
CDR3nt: TGCGCCAGCAGCTCCCCAAGGCAGGGGAAATGGGATGGCTACACCTTC
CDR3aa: CASSSPRQGKWDGYTF

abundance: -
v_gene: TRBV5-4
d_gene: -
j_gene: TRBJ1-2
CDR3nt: TGTGCCGGTCACCAGGGGAACTATGGCTACACCTTC
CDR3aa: CAGHQGNYGYTF

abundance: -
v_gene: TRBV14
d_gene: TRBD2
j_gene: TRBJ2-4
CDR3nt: TGTGCCAGAGGAGTGGGACTAGCGGGGGACAAAAACATTCAGTACTTC
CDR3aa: CARGVGLAGDKNIQYF

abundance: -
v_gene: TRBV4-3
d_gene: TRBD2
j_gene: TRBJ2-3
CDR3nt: TGCGCCAGCAGCCAAGCTTGGGCGGGAGCAGATACGCAGTATTTT
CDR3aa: CASSQAWAGADTQYF

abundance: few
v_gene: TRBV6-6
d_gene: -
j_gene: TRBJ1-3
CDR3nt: TGTGCCAGCAGTTCCGACAGCTCTGGAAACACCATATATTTT
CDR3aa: CASSSDSSGNTIYF

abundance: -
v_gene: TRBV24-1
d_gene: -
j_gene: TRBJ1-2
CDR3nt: TGTGCCACCAGTGGTTACAGATCCTCTGGCTACACCTTC
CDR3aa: CATSGYRSSGYTF

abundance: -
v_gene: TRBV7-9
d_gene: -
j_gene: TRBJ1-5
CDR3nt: TGTGCCAGCAGCTCCTCAGGGAATCAGCCCCAGCATTTT
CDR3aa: CASSSSGNQPQHF

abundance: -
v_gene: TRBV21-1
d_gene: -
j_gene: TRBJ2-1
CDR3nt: TGTGCCAGCAGCAAAGGTCCCTCTAGCGGGAGAATATGCGATGAGCAGTTCTTC
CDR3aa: CASSKGPSSGRICDEQFF